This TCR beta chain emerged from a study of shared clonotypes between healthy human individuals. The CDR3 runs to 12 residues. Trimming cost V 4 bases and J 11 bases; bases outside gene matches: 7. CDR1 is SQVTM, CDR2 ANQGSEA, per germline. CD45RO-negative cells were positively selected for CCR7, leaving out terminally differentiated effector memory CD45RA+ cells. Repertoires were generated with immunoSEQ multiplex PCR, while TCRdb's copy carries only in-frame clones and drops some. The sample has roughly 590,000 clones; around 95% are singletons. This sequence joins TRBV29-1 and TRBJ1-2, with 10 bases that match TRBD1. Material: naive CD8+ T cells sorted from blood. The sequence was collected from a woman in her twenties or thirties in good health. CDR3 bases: TGCAGCGTTGTCAGGACAGGGGGAGAGTACACCTTC. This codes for CSVVRTGGEYTF.